This TCR beta chain derives from a study of shared clonotypes between healthy human individuals. Whole-study context: The study used three CD4 naive, three CD4 memory, two CD8 naive and one CD8 memory plate per donor.

Libraries were prepared by immunoSEQ multiplex PCR; TCRdb keeps only in-frame clonotypes and omits some of them. The repertoire holds about 590,000 clones, around 95% seen once, with 0.11% in the top ten. Germline values: CDR1 MGHRA, CDR2 YSYEKL. V was cut by 0 bases and J by 9 bases, with 9 bases left in between. The CDR3 covers 13 residues. Naive CD8 cells lacked CD45RO and underwent positive selection for CCR7, leaving out terminally differentiated effector memory CD45RA+ cells. The sequenced sample consisted of naive CD8+ T cells sorted from blood. The receptor was derived from a woman in her 30s in good health. The chain combines TRBV4-1 with TRBJ2-1; no clear D gene. The CDR3 DNA reads as TGCGCCAGCAGCCAAGATCTTGCTATTGAGCAGTTCTTC. This sequence encodes CASSQDLAIEQFF.